This T cell receptor (beta chain) was identified in a study of technical replicates of blood from several donors. The germline V gene has CDR1 SGHTS and CDR2 YDEGEE. The germline V and J ends were trimmed by 5 bases and 2 bases, with 14 bases remaining between them. The CDR3 has 15 residues. Measured with immunoSEQ multiplex PCR; TCRdb has only the in-frame clones, and not every one. The sample shows approximately 69,000 clones, around 90% of them seen only once. The sequencing sample was made of PBMCs. This clonotype was sampled from a human donor in good health. Some clones in this sample may be carry-over from other donors' samples. The chain has TRBV5-8 and TRBJ1-5; D is possibly TRBD1 (5 bases). The CDR3 sequence: CASRSPGLGNQPQHF. Written as DNA, the CDR3 is TGTGCCAGCAGATCCCCAGGGTTGGGCAATCAGCCCCAGCATTTT.